Below, 4 T cell receptor beta chains from the same sample are listed, as sequenced in a study of tumor and adjacent non-tumor tissue in lung cancer (dated by TCRdb to the late 2010s). The library was made by multiplex PCR. This sample was sequenced with an Illumina HiSeq 2500. TCRbeta libraries were constructed through three rounds of nested PCR with primers (Table S4) according to protocols modified from ARM-PCR. Clones were called with MiXCR by TCRdb after fastp trimmed the public reads at Q25, and only in-frame beta chains were retained. One record per CDR3 amino acid sequence lists the most common genes and DNA. For this sample there are approximately 75,000 distinct CDR3 sequences; roughly 80% appear just once. The top ten clonotypes cover more than 10% of the sample. RNA was extracted from bulk unsorted tissue and checked for quality with a NanoDrop ND-1000 and an Agilent 2100. The sample taken for sequencing was lung tumor tissue. These receptors were obtained from a woman aged 50 to 60 with non-small cell lung cancer.

About this clonotype itself: A much larger clonotype is one base distant, so this may be a read error. This chain uses TRBV18 with TRBJ2-7, with no clear D. CDR1 and CDR2 (germline): KGHSH, LQKENI. The length of the CDR3 is 13 residues. Trimming took 2 bases from V and 8 from J, leaving 13 bases between them. The CDR3 nucleotides are TGTGCCAGCTCACCAGTGCTGTACGGTAAGCAGTACTTC. Encoded protein: CASSPVLYGKQYF.

The chain carries TRBV4-1 and TRBJ2-3, with D perhaps TRBD2 (5 bases). The CDR3 consists of 13 residues. V lost 9 bases, J lost 2 bases, and 12 bases lay in between. Germline V gene sequence: CDR1 MGHRA, CDR2 YSYEKL. The CDR3 DNA follows: TGCGCCAGACAGACTATCGTCACAGATACGCAGTATTTT. It specifies CARQTIVTDTQYF.

About this clonotype itself: One end of the junction is discordant with germline, which a read error may explain. The chain recombines TRBV12-3 or TRBV12-4 with TRBJ2-5, with a tentative D call TRBD2 (5 bases). The CDR3 has 13 residues. CDR3 in amino acids: CASRTGTGETHYF. The CDR3 DNA follows: TGTGCCAGCAGGACGGGAACCGGAGAGACCCACTACTTC.

About this clonotype itself: The junction differs from germline at one of its ends, possibly a read error. The rearrangement links TRBV29-1 to TRBJ2-3; 7 bases are shared with TRBD2. Per germline, CDR1 SQVTM and CDR2 ANQGSEA. This CDR3 is 14 amino acids long. CDR3 bases: TGCAGCGTTGTCCGAGCGGGACGACAAGATATGCAGTATTTT. Translating gives CSVVRAGRQDMQYF.